This entry describes one T cell receptor beta chain. An end of the junction does not agree with germline; a read error may underlie this. The data stem from a study of blood T cell repertoires in COVID-19. In the study overall: T cells, B-cell-depleted T cells, or PBMCs supplied cDNA or gDNA.

Sequencing was performed with immunoSEQ multiplex PCR; in TCRdb, only in-frame clones are kept and a portion is missing. The sample has under 250,000 clones; less than 90% are singletons. The sample was peripheral blood. The receptor comes from a woman aged 65 to 85 with active or convalescent COVID-19.

CDR3 residues: CASSLVASGPNTDTQYF. CDR3 nucleotides: TGTGCTAGCAGCTTGGTGGCTAGCGGGCCAAACACAGATACGCAGTATTTT. The chain employs TRBV7-7 and TRBJ2-3; the match to TRBD2 covers 8 bases. The germline V gene has CDR1 SSHAT and CDR2 FNYEAQ (reference sequence). This CDR3 has 17 residues.